This passage covers 25 T cell receptor beta chains from one sample sequenced in a study of spatial heterogeneity in lung cancer. TCRdb re-derived calls from the 5' RACE reads in MiXCR, one entry per CDR3 protein. This table holds 23,000 or so distinct CDR3 sequences, around 9.7% found once. This sample's time point: blood at routine non-recurrence follow-up after resection. The specimen comprised PBMCs, sampled at follow-up. The receptors were gathered from a male donor with early-stage non-small cell lung cancer.

The table lists this clonotype with many counts. The CDR3: CASSESAGDNEKLFF. CDR3 DNA sequence: TGTGCCAGCAGTGAATCAGCAGGGGATAATGAAAAACTGTTTTTT. This sequence joins TRBV25-1 and TRBJ1-4, with a weak D call TRBD1 (6 bases). CDR1 and CDR2 from the germline V gene are MGHDK and SYGVNS. This CDR3 is built from 15 residues. V was cut by 1 base and J by 4 bases, with 10 bases left in between.

This clonotype has more than one count but fewer than ten. The rearrangement joins TRBV6-2 or TRBV6-3 to TRBJ2-2, with TRBD2 matching over 8 bases. The CDR3 extends over 15 amino acids. V trimming: 6 bases; J trimming: 4 bases; junction bases outside the gene matches: 7. CDR1 and CDR2 (germline): MNHEY, SVGEGT. The CDR3 bases are TGTGCCAGCAGCTCCCGACTAGCGTTCACCGGGGAGCTGTTTTTT. This encodes CASSSRLAFTGELFF.

V usage is TRBV7-9 and J usage is TRBJ1-4, with 11 bases fitting TRBD1. V dropped 3 bases and J dropped 10; count of bases not matched to a gene: 10. The CDR3 length is 16 residues. Germline V gene lookup returns CDR1 SEHNR and CDR2 FQNEAQ (reference sequence). In DNA form, the CDR3 reads TGTGCCAGCAGCTTCTCAACCGGGACAGGGGGAGGAAAACTGTTTTTT. Its protein is CASSFSTGTGGGKLFF.

This clonotype was detected many times. This rearrangement joins TRBV4-3 to TRBJ2-3, with unresolved D. Per germline, CDR1 LGHNA and CDR2 YSLEER. The CDR3 runs 14 residues. V dropped 4 bases and J dropped 2 bases, with 10 bases sitting between them. As DNA, the CDR3 is TGCGCCAGCAGCCGTCGTGGGTACACAGATACGCAGTATTTT. Translated, it gives CASSRRGYTDTQYF.

This clonotype was seen a handful of times. The chain combines TRBV7-9 with TRBJ2-3; D gene uncertain. The CDR3 sequence is 14 residues long. CDR1 SEHNR and CDR2 FQNEAQ come from the germline V gene (reference sequence). The V end was cut by 5 bases, the J end by 3 bases, with 12 bases between. This CDR3 reads CASSLWKGTDTQYF. The CDR3 bases are TGTGCCAGCAGCCTATGGAAAGGGACAGATACGCAGTATTTT.

CDR3 nucleotide sequence: TGCGCCAGCAGCCAAGACGTGAGCGGGGGAGGAGATACGCAGTATTTT. Its translation: CASSQDVSGGGDTQYF. The chain carries TRBV4-3 and TRBJ2-3, with 8 bases fitting TRBD2. The length of the CDR3 is 16 residues. From germline, CDR1 is LGHNA and CDR2 YSLEER. With 0 bases clipped from V and 5 bases from J, the junction kept 7 bases outside the gene matches.

This clonotype is categorized as medium-sized. The chain links TRBV29-1 to TRBJ2-3; 9 nucleotides line up with TRBD2. This CDR3 comprises 14 residues. CDR1 and CDR2 from the germline V gene are SQVTM and ANQGSEA. The V segment lost 4 bases and the J segment 2 bases; nucleotides outside the gene matches: 4. The CDR3 DNA reads TGCAGCGTTGGCAGCGGGGGGACCACAGATACGCAGTATTTT. This encodes CSVGSGGTTDTQYF.

The gene calls are TRBV2 and TRBJ2-1; 7 bases agree with TRBD2. Losses at the gene ends were 7 bases for V and 0 bases for J; bases not matched to a gene: 3. CDR1 is SNHLY and CDR2 is FYNNEI in the germline V gene. The CDR3 loop spans 14 amino acids. The CDR3 coding sequence is TGTGCCAGCATGGGGGGGGACTCCTACAATGAGCAGTTCTTC. Its protein product is CASMGGDSYNEQFF.

The rearrangement links TRBV7-2 to TRBJ2-3; tentatively, D is TRBD2 (6 bases). This CDR3 spans 11 amino acids. The germline V gene has CDR1 SGHTA and CDR2 FQGNSA. The V end lost 7 bases, the J end lost 8 bases, and 10 bases lay between the germline ends. Here the CDR3 DNA reads TGTGCCAGCACACGGGAGCGTACGCAGTATTTT. It specifies CASTRERTQYF.

This clonotype has more than one count but fewer than ten. The CDR3 DNA reads TGCAGCGATGGGGGTTCCTACAATGAGCAGTTCTTC. This translates into CSDGGSYNEQFF. The V call is TRBV29-1, the J call TRBJ2-1; D may match TRBD1 or TRBD2 (5 bases each). The CDR3 contains 12 residues. Per germline, CDR1 SQVTM and CDR2 ANQGSEA. V lost 7 bases and J lost 1, with 8 bases in between.

At least ten counts were recorded for this clonotype. This chain connects TRBV11-2 to TRBJ1-2, with TRBD1 identical over 7 bases. CDR1 is SGHAT and CDR2 is FQNNGV in the germline V gene. Trimming cost V 1 base and J 2 bases; bases outside gene matches: 10. The CDR3 has 17 amino acids. The CDR3 bases are TGTGCCAGCAGCTTAGCCCGGGACAGTACGAAGAACTATGGCTACACCTTC. It translates to CASSLARDSTKNYGYTF.

This clonotype was observed at least ten times. The chain has TRBV9 and TRBJ1-3; possibly TRBD1 for D (6 bases). The CDR3 is made up of 15 amino acids. The germline CDR1 and CDR2 sequences are SGDLS and YYNGEE. Trimming pared 4 bases from V and 1 base from J, leaving 12 bases between. The CDR3 DNA is TGTGCCAGCAGCATACAGGGCCAGTCTGGAAACACCATATATTTT. It is translated as CASSIQGQSGNTIYF.

This clonotype was counted at least ten times. The chain has TRBV6-5 and TRBJ2-3; 8 bases are shared with TRBD1. The CDR3 has 15 residues. Germline V gives CDR1 MNHEY, CDR2 SVGAGI. The ends lost 7 bases at V and 1 base at J; junction bases unmatched: 7. The CDR3 DNA reads TGTGCCAGCACCGAAGGACAGGGAGGCACAGATACGCAGTATTTT. Its translation is CASTEGQGGTDTQYF.

This clonotype was detected ten times or more. The chain has TRBV4-3 and TRBJ1-4, with D unresolved. Trimming cost V 2 bases and J 0 bases, with 13 bases left between them. The CDR3 has 17 residues. Germline V gene sequence: CDR1 LGHNA, CDR2 YSLEER. CDR3 in amino acids: CASSQSGRRATNEKLFF. Written as DNA, the CDR3 is TGCGCCAGCAGCCAATCCGGACGACGGGCAACTAATGAAAAACTGTTTTTT.

The chain recombines TRBV28 with TRBJ1-2; no clear D. V was cut by 2 bases and J by 0 bases, with 13 bases left in between. This CDR3 is built from 16 residues. Germline values: CDR1 MDHEN, CDR2 SYDVKM. CDR3 amino acids: CASSLPGEGTNYGYTF. DNA of the CDR3: TGTGCCAGCAGTTTACCCGGAGAAGGTACTAACTATGGCTACACCTTC.

This clonotype was observed a single time. The gene calls are TRBV6-6 and TRBJ2-7; possible D gene TRBD1, 6 bases. Deletions cut 6 bases from V and 7 bases from J, with 13 bases between. The CDR3 totals 12 residues. Germline loops: CDR1 MNHNY, CDR2 SVGAGI (reference sequence). The CDR3 here is CASSPQQGEQYF. The CDR3 coding sequence is TGTGCCAGCAGCCCCCAACAGGGAGAGCAGTACTTC.

The table lists this clonotype with many counts. The chain carries TRBV2 and TRBJ1-4; maybe TRBD1 (5 bases). The CDR3 runs 14 residues. Deletions cut 7 bases from V and 4 bases from J, with 13 bases between. Germline-derived CDR1 and CDR2 are SNHLY and FYNNEI. CDR3 protein: CASTSQTDNEKLFF. For the CDR3, the DNA is TGTGCCAGCACTTCCCAGACAGATAATGAAAAACTGTTTTTT.

This clonotype was found a few times. The DNA of the CDR3 is TGTGCCAGCAGTGTGGGGTTCGGGGAGCTGTTTTTT. Encoded protein: CASSVGFGELFF. The chain carries TRBV6-5 and TRBJ2-2; D not resolved. This CDR3 region has 12 residues. Germline lookup yields CDR1 MNHEY and CDR2 SVGAGI. Trimming cost V 5 bases and J 7 bases, with 8 bases left between them.

The chain employs TRBV7-2 and TRBJ2-2, with D perhaps matching TRBD1 (5 bases). CDR3 length equals 14 residues. V was pared by 6 bases and J by 2 bases, with 10 bases between. From germline, CDR1 is SGHTA and CDR2 FQGNSA. CDR3 nucleotide sequence: TGTGCCAGCAGTATAGACAGAAACACCGGGGAGCTGTTTTTT. It specifies CASSIDRNTGELFF. Supplemented by reference TRBV7-2 and TRBJ2-2, the full variable domain reads GAGVSQSPSNKVTEKGKDVELRCDPISGHTALYWYRQSLGQGLEFLIYFQGNSAPDKSGLPSDRFSAERTGGSVSTLTIQRTQQEDSAVYLCASSIDRNTGELFFGEGSRLTVL.

This clonotype was picked up a small number of times. The CDR3 protein is CASSWDGYYGYTF. CDR3 nucleotides: TGTGCCAGTAGTTGGGACGGCTACTATGGCTACACCTTC. V gene TRBV19 combines with J gene TRBJ1-2; possible D gene TRBD1, 5 bases. This CDR3 comprises 13 residues. Trimming shortened V by 5 bases and J by 3 bases, and 10 bases separated the two germline ends. The V gene's germline CDR1 is LNHDA and CDR2 SQIVND (reference sequence).

The chain uses TRBV4-1 and TRBJ2-2; tentatively, D is TRBD1 (6 bases). This CDR3 region has 16 residues. V shed 0 bases and J shed 5 bases, with 13 bases lying between them. Germline lookup yields CDR1 MGHRA and CDR2 YSYEKL. CDR3 region: CASSQDPWGRTGELFF. CDR3 DNA: TGCGCCAGCAGCCAAGATCCGTGGGGGCGGACCGGGGAGCTGTTTTTT.

The sample holds many counts of this clonotype. This chain uses TRBV5-1 with TRBJ2-1; 9 positions match TRBD2. The CDR3 has 16 residues. Trimming at V came to 0 bases and at J to 6 bases, leaving 7 bases not matched to a gene. The germline CDR1 and CDR2 sequences are SGHRS and YFSETQ. CDR3 amino acids: CASSLGLAGSLNEQFF. The CDR3 nucleotides read TGCGCCAGCAGCTTGGGCCTAGCGGGGTCTCTCAATGAGCAGTTCTTC.

This clonotype was picked up a small number of times. V usage is TRBV5-1 and J usage is TRBJ2-1, with D tentatively TRBD2 (5 bases). V gave up 3 bases and J gave up 0 bases, with 7 bases separating them. Germline-derived CDR1 and CDR2 are SGHRS and YFSETQ. The CDR3 loop spans 14 amino acids. CDR3 protein: CASSSRDSYNEQFF. CDR3 nucleotide sequence: TGCGCCAGCAGCTCTCGGGACTCCTACAATGAGCAGTTCTTC.

The chain combines TRBV3-1 with TRBJ2-7; tentative D call: TRBD1 (6 bases). The V end lost 3 bases, the J end lost 3 bases, and 15 bases lay between the germline ends. Looked up from germline, CDR1 is LGHDT and CDR2 is YNNKEL (reference sequence). This CDR3 has 15 residues. The CDR3 DNA sequence: TGTGCCAGCAGCCAGGGTTTGACAGGCGGCTACGAGCAGTACTTC. Protein product: CASSQGLTGGYEQYF.

This sequence joins TRBV5-1 and TRBJ2-5, with D tentatively TRBD1 or TRBD2 (6 bases each). V shed 0 bases and J shed 3 bases, with 9 bases lying between them. CDR1 and CDR2 (germline): SGHRS, YFSETQ. This CDR3 has 14 amino acids. CDR3 amino acids: CASSLAGGKETQYF. In DNA, the CDR3 is TGCGCCAGCAGCTTGGCCGGGGGCAAAGAGACCCAGTACTTC.